The clone carrying this T cell receptor (beta chain) was counted at least ten times. Antigen: not known. Lactation, pregnancy, other autoimmune disease or uncontrolled infection led to exclusion of patients. PBMCs were obtained from 7.5 to 10 ml fresh peripheral blood. Using RNA transcripts as the source, TCR beta CDR3 regions were amplified. An initial round of RT-PCR targeting the TCR CDR3 relied on the HTBI primer set. MiXCR, applied by TCRdb to the multiplex PCR reads, yields one record per CDR3 protein. The sample carries around 700,000 distinct CDR3 sequences, about 17% recorded once. The CDR3 contains 16 residues. Germline V CDR1 and CDR2: SGHAT, FQNNGV. J was trimmed by 7 bases and V by 3 bases; bases with no gene match: 8. This sample was included in a study of T cells in Graves' hyperthyroidism and ophthalmopathy. Study outcomes and limitations: Appearing also in blood were most of the thyroid clonotypes expanded above 0.001.

The chain uses TRBV11-2 and TRBJ2-1, with 11 nucleotides matching TRBD1. The clonotype comes from a woman aged 45 to 65 with Graves' hyperthyroidism that later progressed to Graves' ophthalmopathy. Sequenced sample: blood. The CDR3: CASSFGTRDRGNEQFF. DNA for the CDR3: TGTGCCAGCAGCTTTGGGACCCGGGACAGGGGGAATGAGCAGTTCTTC.